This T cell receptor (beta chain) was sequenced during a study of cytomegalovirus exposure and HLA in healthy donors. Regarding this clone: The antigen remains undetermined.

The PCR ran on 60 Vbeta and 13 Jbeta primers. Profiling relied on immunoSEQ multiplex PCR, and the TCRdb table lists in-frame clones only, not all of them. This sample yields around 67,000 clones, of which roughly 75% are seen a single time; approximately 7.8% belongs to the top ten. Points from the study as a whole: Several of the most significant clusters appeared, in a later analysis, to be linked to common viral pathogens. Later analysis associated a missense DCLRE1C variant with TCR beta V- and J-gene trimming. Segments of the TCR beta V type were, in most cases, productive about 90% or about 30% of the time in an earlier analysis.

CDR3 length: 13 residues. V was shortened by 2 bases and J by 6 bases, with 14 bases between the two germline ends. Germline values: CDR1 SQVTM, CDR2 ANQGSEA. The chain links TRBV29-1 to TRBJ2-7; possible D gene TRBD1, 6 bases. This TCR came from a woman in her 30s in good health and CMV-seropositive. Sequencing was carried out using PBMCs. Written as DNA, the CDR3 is TGCAGCGTTGAAATTCAGGGGCTAGGCGAGCAGTACTTC. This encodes CSVEIQGLGEQYF.